The subject of this entry is one TCR beta chain. This record belongs to a study of cytomegalovirus exposure and HLA in healthy donors. CDR1 SEHNR and CDR2 FQNEAQ come from the germline V gene (reference sequence). The V and J ends lost 4 bases and 4 bases, in that order; junction bases with no gene match: 6. The CDR3 length is 14 residues. TCRdb keeps only in-frame clones here, not all; method: immunoSEQ multiplex PCR. The sample carries about 240,000 clones, approximately 87% recorded once. The chain couples TRBV7-9 to TRBJ2-7; 8 bases align to TRBD2. Sample: PBMCs. This receptor was identified in a man between 18 and 35 years old in good health and CMV-seronegative. The CDR3 DNA is TGTGCCAGCAGCTCCGGGACTAGGCCTTACGAGCAGTACTTC. Its protein product is CASSSGTRPYEQYF.